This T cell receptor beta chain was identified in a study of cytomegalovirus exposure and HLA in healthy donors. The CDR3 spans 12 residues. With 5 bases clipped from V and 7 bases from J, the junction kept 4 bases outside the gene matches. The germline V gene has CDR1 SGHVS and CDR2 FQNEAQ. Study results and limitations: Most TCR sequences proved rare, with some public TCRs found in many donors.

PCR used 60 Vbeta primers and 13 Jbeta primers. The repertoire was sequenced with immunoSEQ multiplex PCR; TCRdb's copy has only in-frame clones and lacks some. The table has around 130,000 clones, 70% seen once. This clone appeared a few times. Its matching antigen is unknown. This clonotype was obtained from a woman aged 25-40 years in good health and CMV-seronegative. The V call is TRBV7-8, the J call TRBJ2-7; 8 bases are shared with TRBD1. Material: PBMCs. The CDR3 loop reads CASSPWDREQYF. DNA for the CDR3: TGTGCCAGCAGCCCCTGGGACAGGGAGCAGTACTTC.